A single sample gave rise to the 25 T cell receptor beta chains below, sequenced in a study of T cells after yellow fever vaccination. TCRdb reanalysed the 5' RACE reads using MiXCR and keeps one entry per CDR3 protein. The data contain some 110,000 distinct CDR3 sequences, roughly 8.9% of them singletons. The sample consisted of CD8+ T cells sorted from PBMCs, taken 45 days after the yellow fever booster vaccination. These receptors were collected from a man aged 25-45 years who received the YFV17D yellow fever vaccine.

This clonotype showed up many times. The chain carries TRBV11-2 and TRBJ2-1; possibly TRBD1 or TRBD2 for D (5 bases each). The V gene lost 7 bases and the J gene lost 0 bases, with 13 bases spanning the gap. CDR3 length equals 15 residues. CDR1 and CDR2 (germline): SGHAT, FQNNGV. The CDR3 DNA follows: TGTGCCAGCATCCCGGGGCGGAGCTCCTACAATGAGCAGTTCTTC. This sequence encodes CASIPGRSSYNEQFF.

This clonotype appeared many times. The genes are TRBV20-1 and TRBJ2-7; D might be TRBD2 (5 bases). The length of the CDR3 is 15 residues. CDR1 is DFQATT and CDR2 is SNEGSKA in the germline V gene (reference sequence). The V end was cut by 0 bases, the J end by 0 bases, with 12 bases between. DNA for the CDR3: TGCAGTGCTAGAGATAAAGCGGTCCACTCCTACGAGCAGTACTTC. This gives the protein CSARDKAVHSYEQYF.

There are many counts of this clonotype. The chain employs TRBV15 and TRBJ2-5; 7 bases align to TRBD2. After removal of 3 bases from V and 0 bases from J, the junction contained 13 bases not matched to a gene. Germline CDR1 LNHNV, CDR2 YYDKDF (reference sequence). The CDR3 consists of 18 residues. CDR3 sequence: CATSSPLGLREYQETQYF. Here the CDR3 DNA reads TGTGCCACCAGCAGTCCCCTTGGGTTGCGGGAGTACCAAGAGACCCAGTACTTC. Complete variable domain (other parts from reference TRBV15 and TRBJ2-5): DAMVIQNPRYQVTQFGKPVTLSCSQTLNHNVMYWYQQKSSQAPKLLFHYYDKDFNNEADTPDNFQSRRPNTSFCFLDIRSPGLGDTAMYLCATSSPLGLREYQETQYFGPGTRLLVL.

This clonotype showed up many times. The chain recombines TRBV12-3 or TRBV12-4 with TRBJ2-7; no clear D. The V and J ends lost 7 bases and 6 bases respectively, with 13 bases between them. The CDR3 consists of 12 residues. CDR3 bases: TGTGCCAGCACCCAGAGAGCTGGCGAGCAGTACTTC. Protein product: CASTQRAGEQYF.

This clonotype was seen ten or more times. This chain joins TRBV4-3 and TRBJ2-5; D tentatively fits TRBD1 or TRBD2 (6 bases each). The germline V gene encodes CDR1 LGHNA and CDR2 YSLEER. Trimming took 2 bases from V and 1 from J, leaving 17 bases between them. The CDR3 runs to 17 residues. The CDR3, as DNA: TGCGCCAGCAGCCAACAGCTAGGGGGGACGGTCCAAGAGACCCAGTACTTC. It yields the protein CASSQQLGGTVQETQYF.

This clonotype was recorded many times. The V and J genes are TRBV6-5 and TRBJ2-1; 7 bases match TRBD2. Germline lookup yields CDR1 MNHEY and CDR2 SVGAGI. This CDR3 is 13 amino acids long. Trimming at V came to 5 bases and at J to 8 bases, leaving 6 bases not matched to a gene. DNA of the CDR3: TGTGCCAGCAGTCACGGACTAGGGGATGAGCAGTTCTTC. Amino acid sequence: CASSHGLGDEQFF.

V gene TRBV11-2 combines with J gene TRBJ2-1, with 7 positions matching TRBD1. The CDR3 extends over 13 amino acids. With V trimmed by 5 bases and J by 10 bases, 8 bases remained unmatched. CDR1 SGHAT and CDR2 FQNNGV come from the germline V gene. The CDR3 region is CASSNYRGPEQFF. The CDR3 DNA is TGTGCCAGCAGCAACTACAGGGGACCGGAGCAGTTCTTC.

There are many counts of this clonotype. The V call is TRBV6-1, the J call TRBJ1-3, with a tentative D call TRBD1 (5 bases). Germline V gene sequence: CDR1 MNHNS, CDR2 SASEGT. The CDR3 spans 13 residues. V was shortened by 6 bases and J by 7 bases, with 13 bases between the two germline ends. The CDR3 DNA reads TGTGCCAGCAGCCCCCGACAGTTGAACACCATATATTTT. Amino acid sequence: CASSPRQLNTIYF.

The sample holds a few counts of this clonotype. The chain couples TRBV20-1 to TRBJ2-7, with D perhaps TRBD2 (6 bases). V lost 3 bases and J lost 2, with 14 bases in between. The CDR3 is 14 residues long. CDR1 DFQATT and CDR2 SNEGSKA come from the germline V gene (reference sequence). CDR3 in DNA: TGCAGTGCTAGTTCCAGACTAGAAACCTACGAGCAGTACTTC. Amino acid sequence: CSASSRLETYEQYF.

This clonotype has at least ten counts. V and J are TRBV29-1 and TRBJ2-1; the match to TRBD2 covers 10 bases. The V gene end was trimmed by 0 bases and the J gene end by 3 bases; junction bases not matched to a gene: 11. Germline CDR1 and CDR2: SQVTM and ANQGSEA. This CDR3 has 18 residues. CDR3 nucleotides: TGCAGCGTTGAAGATCTTCAGCGGGAGGGCCTCATCTACAATGAGCAGTTCTTC. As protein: CSVEDLQREGLIYNEQFF.

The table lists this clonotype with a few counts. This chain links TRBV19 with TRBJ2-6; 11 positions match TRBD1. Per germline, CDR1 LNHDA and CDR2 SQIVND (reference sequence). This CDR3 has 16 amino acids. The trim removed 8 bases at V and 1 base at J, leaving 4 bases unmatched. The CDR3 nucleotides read TGTGCCAGTTCGGGGACAGGGGGTTCTGGGGCCAACGTCCTGACTTTC. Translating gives CASSGTGGSGANVLTF. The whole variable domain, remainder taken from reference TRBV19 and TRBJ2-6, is DGGITQSPKYLFRKEGQNVTLSCEQNLNHDAMYWYRQDPGQGLRLIYYSQIVNDFQKGDIAEGYSVSREKKESFPLTVTSAQKNPTAFYLCASSGTGGSGANVLTFGAGSRLTVL.

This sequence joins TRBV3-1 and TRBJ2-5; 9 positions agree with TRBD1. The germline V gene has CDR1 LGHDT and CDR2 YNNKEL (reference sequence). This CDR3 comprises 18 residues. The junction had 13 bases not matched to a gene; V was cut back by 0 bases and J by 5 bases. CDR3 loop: CASSQDGSGTGIGETQYF. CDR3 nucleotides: TGTGCCAGCAGCCAAGATGGGTCCGGGACAGGGATTGGGGAGACCCAGTACTTC.

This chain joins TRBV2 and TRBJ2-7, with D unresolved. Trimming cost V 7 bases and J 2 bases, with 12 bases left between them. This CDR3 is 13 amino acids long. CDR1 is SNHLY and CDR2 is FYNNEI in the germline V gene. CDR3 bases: TGTGCCAGCAACGAAAGAACAACCTACGAGCAGTACTTC. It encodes CASNERTTYEQYF.

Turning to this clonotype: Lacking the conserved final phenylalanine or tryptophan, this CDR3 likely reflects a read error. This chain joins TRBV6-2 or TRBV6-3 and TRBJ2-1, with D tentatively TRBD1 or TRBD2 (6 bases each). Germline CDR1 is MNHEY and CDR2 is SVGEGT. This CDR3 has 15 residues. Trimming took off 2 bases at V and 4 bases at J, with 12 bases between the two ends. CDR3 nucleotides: TGTGCCAGCAGTTACGGGCTAGGGGGGTACAATGAGCAGTTCTCC. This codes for CASSYGLGGYNEQFS.

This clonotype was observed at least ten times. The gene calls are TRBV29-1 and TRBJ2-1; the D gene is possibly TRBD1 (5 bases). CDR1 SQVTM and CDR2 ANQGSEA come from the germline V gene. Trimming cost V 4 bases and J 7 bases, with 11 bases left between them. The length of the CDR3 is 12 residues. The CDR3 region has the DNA TGCAGCGTTGTAGGGGCAGGGAATGAGCAGTTCTTC. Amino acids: CSVVGAGNEQFF.

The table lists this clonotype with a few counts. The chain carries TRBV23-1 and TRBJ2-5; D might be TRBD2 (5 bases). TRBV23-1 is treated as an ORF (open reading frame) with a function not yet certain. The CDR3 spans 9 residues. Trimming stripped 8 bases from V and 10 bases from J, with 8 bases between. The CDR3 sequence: CASPRDQYF. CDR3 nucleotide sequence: TGCGCCAGCCCCCGGGACCAGTACTTC.

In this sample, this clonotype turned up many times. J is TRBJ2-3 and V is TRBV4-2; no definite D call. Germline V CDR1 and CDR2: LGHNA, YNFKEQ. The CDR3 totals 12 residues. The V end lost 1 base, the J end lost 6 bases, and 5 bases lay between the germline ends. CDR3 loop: CASSQVGDTQYF. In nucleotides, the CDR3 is TGTGCCAGCAGCCAAGTGGGGGATACGCAGTATTTT.

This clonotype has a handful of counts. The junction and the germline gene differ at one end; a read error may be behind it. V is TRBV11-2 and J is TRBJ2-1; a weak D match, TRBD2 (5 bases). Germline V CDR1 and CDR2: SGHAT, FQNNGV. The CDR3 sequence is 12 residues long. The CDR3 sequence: CARSTRDIEQFF. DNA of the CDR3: TGTGCCCGCAGCACCCGGGATATTGAGCAGTTCTTC.

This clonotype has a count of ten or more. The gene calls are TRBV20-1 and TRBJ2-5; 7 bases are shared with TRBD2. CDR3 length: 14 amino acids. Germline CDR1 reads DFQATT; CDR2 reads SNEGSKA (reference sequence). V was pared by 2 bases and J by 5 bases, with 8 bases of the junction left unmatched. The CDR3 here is CSARRDYPEETQYF. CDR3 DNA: TGCAGTGCTAGAAGGGACTATCCAGAGGAGACCCAGTACTTC.

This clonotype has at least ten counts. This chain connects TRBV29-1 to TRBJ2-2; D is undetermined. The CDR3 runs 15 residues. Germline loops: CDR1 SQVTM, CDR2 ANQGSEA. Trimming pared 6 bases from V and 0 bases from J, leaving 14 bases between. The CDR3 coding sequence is TGCAGCGTCAATTGGGCTGCCTCGAACACCGGGGAGCTGTTTTTT. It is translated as CSVNWAASNTGELFF.

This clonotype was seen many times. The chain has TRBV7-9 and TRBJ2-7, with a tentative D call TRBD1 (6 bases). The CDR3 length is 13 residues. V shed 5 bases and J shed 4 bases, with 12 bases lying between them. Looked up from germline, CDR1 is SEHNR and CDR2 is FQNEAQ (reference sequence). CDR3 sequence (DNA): TGTGCCAGCAGCATCACCAGGGGATACGAGCAGTACTTC. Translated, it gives CASSITRGYEQYF.

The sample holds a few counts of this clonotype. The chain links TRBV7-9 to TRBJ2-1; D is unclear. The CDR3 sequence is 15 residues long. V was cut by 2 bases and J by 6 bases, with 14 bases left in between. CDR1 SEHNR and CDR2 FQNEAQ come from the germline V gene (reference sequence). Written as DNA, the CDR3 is TGTGCCAGCAGCTTAAAAGGAAGCACTTTCAATGAGCAGTTCTTC. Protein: CASSLKGSTFNEQFF.

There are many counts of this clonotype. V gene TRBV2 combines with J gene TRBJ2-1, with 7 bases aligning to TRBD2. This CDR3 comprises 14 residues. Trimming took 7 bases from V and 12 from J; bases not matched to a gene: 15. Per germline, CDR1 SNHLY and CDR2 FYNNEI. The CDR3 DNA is TGTGCCAGCACCCAGAACCCTGGGGGGGATGGGCAGTTCTTC. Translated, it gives CASTQNPGGDGQFF.

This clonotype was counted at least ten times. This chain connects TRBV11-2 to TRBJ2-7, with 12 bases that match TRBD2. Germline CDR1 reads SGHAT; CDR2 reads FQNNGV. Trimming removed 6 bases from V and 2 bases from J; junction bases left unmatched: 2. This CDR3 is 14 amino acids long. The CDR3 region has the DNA TGTGCCAGCAGTCTAGCGGGAGGGCCCTACGAGCAGTACTTC. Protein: CASSLAGGPYEQYF. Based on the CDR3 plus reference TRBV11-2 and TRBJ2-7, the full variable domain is EAGVAQSPRYKIIEKRQSVAFWCNPISGHATLYWYQQILGQGPKLLIQFQNNGVVDDSQLPKDRFSAERLKGVDSTLKIQPAKLEDSAVYLCASSLAGGPYEQYFGPGTRLTVT.

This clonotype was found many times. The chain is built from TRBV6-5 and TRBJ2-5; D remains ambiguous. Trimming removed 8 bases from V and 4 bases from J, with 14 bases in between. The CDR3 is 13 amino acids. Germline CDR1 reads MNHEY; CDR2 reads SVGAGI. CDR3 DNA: TGTGCCAGCGGTTTACCAGACTTAGAGACCCAGTACTTC. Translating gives CASGLPDLETQYF.